This is a list of T cell receptor beta chains from one sample in a study of CD8 T cells in Susac syndrome. TCRdb redid the calling of the immunoSEQ multiplex PCR reads with MiXCR, one entry per CDR3 protein. This sample has about 300,000 distinct CDR3 sequences, with 65% to 90% found just once. Input material: CD8+ T cells from PBMCs. These receptors were obtained from a human donor with multiple sclerosis. The conserved cysteine and the conserved F or W are not part of the CDR3 here.

v_gene: TRBV25-1
j_gene: TRBJ2-5
CDR3aa: ATLGETQY

v_gene: TRBV28
j_gene: TRBJ2-1
CDR3aa: ASRLPGLAGANEQF

v_gene: TRBV27
j_gene: TRBJ2-3
CDR3aa: ASSFAAGSVDTQY

v_gene: TRBV2
j_gene: TRBJ2-1
CDR3aa: ASSESSYNEQF

v_gene: TRBV6-1
j_gene: TRBJ2-3
CDR3aa: ASSDLFTGTDTQY

v_gene: TRBV19
j_gene: TRBJ1-5
CDR3aa: ASRPRTGIQPQH

v_gene: TRBV30
j_gene: TRBJ2-7
CDR3aa: AWSVGQGAGEQY

v_gene: TRBV27
j_gene: TRBJ1-1
CDR3aa: ASGFRPAEAF

v_gene: TRBV15
j_gene: TRBJ1-5
CDR3aa: ATSRVNNNQPQH

v_gene: TRBV11-2
j_gene: TRBJ2-2
CDR3aa: ASSSGLAASRGVTGELF

v_gene: TRBV7-9
j_gene: TRBJ2-2
CDR3aa: ASQGDENTGELF

v_gene: TRBV6-5
j_gene: TRBJ1-1
CDR3aa: ASSQSGASSTEAF

v_gene: TRBV27
j_gene: TRBJ2-7
CDR3aa: ASSFGGGPGEQY

v_gene: TRBV5-1
j_gene: TRBJ2-3
CDR3aa: ASSLPLSTDTQY

v_gene: TRBV4-1
j_gene: TRBJ2-1
CDR3aa: ASSDSGRRSYNEQF

v_gene: TRBV7-9
j_gene: TRBJ2-5
CDR3aa: ASSPALQGGAATQY

v_gene: TRBV4-1
j_gene: TRBJ2-7
CDR3aa: ASSQVFTSGRGSYEQY

v_gene: TRBV5-6
j_gene: TRBJ1-5
CDR3aa: ASSLRRASNQPQH

v_gene: TRBV15
j_gene: TRBJ1-6
CDR3aa: ATSRGTAPSPLH

v_gene: TRBV19
j_gene: TRBJ1-1
CDR3aa: ASSIVFSGYTEAF

v_gene: TRBV27
j_gene: TRBJ1-5
CDR3aa: ASSLYPGNNQPQH

v_gene: TRBV7-8
j_gene: TRBJ2-7
CDR3aa: ASSLDMTGRGLEQY

v_gene: TRBV19
j_gene: TRBJ2-2
CDR3aa: ASSIPREGTGELF

v_gene: TRBV28
j_gene: TRBJ1-3
CDR3aa: ASMRDGRVLGNTIY

v_gene: TRBV19
j_gene: TRBJ1-4
CDR3aa: ASSIGPSPH

v_gene: TRBV19
j_gene: TRBJ2-7
CDR3aa: ASSIDGLAGVRSYEQY

v_gene: TRBV28
j_gene: TRBJ1-5
CDR3aa: ASSTRVRFHSNQPQH

v_gene: TRBV18
j_gene: TRBJ1-2
CDR3aa: ASSPRQATTNYGYT

v_gene: TRBV29-1
j_gene: TRBJ1-1
CDR3aa: SVDSLNTEAF

v_gene: TRBV7-9
j_gene: TRBJ2-7
CDR3aa: ASKDRERDEQY

v_gene: TRBV10-3
j_gene: TRBJ2-7
CDR3aa: AINDPRTVAPYEQY

v_gene: TRBV19
j_gene: TRBJ2-1
CDR3aa: ASTWGQGYSYNEQF

v_gene: TRBV27
j_gene: TRBJ2-7
CDR3aa: ASSPVPGTSYEQY

v_gene: TRBV20-1
j_gene: TRBJ2-1
CDR3aa: SARDGLAGVNEQF

v_gene: TRBV19
j_gene: TRBJ2-7
CDR3aa: ASSPGTVPYEQY

v_gene: TRBV7-2
j_gene: TRBJ1-1
CDR3aa: ASSLDARLNTEAF

v_gene: TRBV6-2/TRBV6-3
j_gene: TRBJ2-7
CDR3aa: ASSYIGTYEQY

v_gene: TRBV6-5
j_gene: TRBJ2-1
CDR3aa: ASSWTLGGLAGGVNEQF

v_gene: TRBV4-2
j_gene: TRBJ2-7
CDR3aa: ASSPLTSGTYEQY

v_gene: TRBV7-9
j_gene: TRBJ1-1
CDR3aa: ASSALSGNLAF

v_gene: TRBV27
j_gene: TRBJ2-4
CDR3aa: ASSWTSGSENIQY

v_gene: TRBV19
j_gene: TRBJ1-4
CDR3aa: ASNDGNGKLF

v_gene: TRBV20-1
j_gene: TRBJ1-1
CDR3aa: SAPDRVNTEAF

v_gene: TRBV20-1
j_gene: TRBJ2-1
CDR3aa: SARDHGGLYYEQF

v_gene: TRBV5-4
j_gene: TRBJ1-6
CDR3aa: ASSSLTGGNSPLH

v_gene: TRBV20-1
j_gene: TRBJ2-5
CDR3aa: SARDFTGEQEIQY

v_gene: TRBV7-9
j_gene: TRBJ2-4
CDR3aa: ASSLAPDREGKNIQY

v_gene: TRBV23-1
j_gene: TRBJ2-7
CDR3aa: ASSQTSGGKDYEQY

v_gene: TRBV11-2
j_gene: TRBJ2-2
CDR3aa: ASSFPRELF

v_gene: TRBV11-2
j_gene: TRBJ2-7
CDR3aa: ASSLDLGVTAYEQY

v_gene: TRBV30
j_gene: TRBJ1-1
CDR3aa: AWDDRAWNTEAF

v_gene: TRBV6-5
j_gene: TRBJ2-1
CDR3aa: ASSYSGEYNEQF

v_gene: TRBV5-4
j_gene: TRBJ2-7
CDR3aa: ASSLDYLSNEQY

v_gene: TRBV6-2/TRBV6-3
j_gene: TRBJ1-1
CDR3aa: ASSYWDTEAF

v_gene: TRBV7-9
j_gene: TRBJ2-3
CDR3aa: ASSQGLAADTQY